This T cell receptor beta chain was captured by sequencing in a study of regulatory T cells in long-lasting Graves disease. This clonotype appeared many times. TCR beta libraries were built with iRepertoire HTBI primers and Arm-PCR of CDR3 regions. TCRdb redid the calling of the multiplex PCR reads with MiXCR, one entry per CDR3 protein. The sample shows 550,000 to 650,000 distinct CDR3 sequences, about 16% of them seen only once. Trimming took 1 base from V and 1 from J, leaving 7 bases between them. Germline values: CDR1 SGHAT, CDR2 FQNNGV. The length of the CDR3 is 14 residues. Time point defined: newly diagnosed GD, antithyroid drugs for less than 3 months. Construction of the TCR library relied on RNA isolated from PBMCs. Tubes containing EDTA received about 9.4 milliliters of drawn peripheral blood. These data were also filed under a second study, of T cells in Graves' hyperthyroidism and ophthalmopathy. As reported in that work: During a first-round RT-PCR of the TCR CDR3, the HTBI primer set was used.

This sample comprised peripheral blood mononuclear cells (PBMCs), obtained at new diagnosis, from a patient treated with antithyroid drugs. V gene TRBV11-2 combines with J gene TRBJ1-1; D call uncertain. The TCR originated in a man between 18 and 29 years old with Graves disease. The CDR3 DNA follows: TGTGCCAGCAGCTTAGTTCGCCCGAACACTGAAGCTTTCTTT. This gives the protein CASSLVRPNTEAFF. Together with reference TRBV11-2 and TRBJ1-1, the CDR3 gives the full variable domain: EAGVAQSPRYKIIEKRQSVAFWCNPISGHATLYWYQQILGQGPKLLIQFQNNGVVDDSQLPKDRFSAERLKGVDSTLKIQPAKLEDSAVYLCASSLVRPNTEAFFGQGTRLTVV.